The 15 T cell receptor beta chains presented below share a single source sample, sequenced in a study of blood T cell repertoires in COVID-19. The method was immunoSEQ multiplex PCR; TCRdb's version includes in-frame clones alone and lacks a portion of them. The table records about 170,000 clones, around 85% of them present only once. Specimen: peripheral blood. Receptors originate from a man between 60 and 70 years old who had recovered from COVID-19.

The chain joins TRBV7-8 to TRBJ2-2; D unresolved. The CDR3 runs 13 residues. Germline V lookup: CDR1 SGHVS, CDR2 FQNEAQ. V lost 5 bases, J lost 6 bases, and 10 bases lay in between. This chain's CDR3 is CASSRGRSGELFF. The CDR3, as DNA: TGTGCCAGCAGCCGAGGCAGGTCCGGGGAGCTGTTTTTT. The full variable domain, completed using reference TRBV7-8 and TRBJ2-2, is GAGVSQSPRYKVAKRGQDVALRCDPISGHVSLFWYQQALGQGPEFLTYFQNEAQLDKSGLPSDRFFAERPEGSVSTLKIQRTQQEDSAVYLCASSRGRSGELFFGEGSRLTVL.

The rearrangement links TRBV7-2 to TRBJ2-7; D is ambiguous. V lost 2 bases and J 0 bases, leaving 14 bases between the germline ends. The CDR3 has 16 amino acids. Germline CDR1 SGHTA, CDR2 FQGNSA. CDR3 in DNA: TGTGCCAGCAGCTTAAATTTCGCCAGTATCTCCTACGAGCAGTACTTC. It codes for CASSLNFASISYEQYF. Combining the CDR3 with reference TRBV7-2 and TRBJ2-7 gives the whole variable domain GAGVSQSPSNKVTEKGKDVELRCDPISGHTALYWYRQSLGQGLEFLIYFQGNSAPDKSGLPSDRFSAERTGGSVSTLTIQRTQQEDSAVYLCASSLNFASISYEQYFGPGTRLTVT.

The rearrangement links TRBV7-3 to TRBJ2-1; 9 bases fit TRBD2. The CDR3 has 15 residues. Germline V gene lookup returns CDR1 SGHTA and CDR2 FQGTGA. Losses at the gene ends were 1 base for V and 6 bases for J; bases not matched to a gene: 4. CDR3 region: CASSLIPSGVNEQFF. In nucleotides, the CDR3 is TGTGCCAGCAGCTTAATTCCTAGCGGGGTCAATGAGCAGTTCTTC.

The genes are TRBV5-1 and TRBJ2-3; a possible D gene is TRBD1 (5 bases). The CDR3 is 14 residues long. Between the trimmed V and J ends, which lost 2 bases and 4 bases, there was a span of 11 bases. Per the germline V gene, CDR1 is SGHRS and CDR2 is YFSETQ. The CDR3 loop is CASSLGVAADTQYF. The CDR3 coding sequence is TGCGCCAGCAGCTTAGGGGTAGCAGCAGATACGCAGTATTTT.

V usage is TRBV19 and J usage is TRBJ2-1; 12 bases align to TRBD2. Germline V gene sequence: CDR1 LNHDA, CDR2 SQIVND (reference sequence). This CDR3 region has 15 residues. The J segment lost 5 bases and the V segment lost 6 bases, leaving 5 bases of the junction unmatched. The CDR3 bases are TGTGCCAGTAGCCTCCTAGCGGGGGGGGACAATGAGCAGTTCTTC. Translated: CASSLLAGGDNEQFF.

The CDR3 sequence is CASSPLEGRGANEKLFF. The CDR3 nucleotides read TGTGCCAGCAGCCCGCTGGAGGGCCGAGGGGCTAATGAAAAACTGTTTTTT. The chain couples TRBV7-9 to TRBJ1-4; tentative D call: TRBD1 (5 bases). V was cut by 5 bases and J by 3 bases, with 19 bases left in between. Germline lookup yields CDR1 SEHNR and CDR2 FQNEAQ (reference sequence). This CDR3 has 17 amino acids.

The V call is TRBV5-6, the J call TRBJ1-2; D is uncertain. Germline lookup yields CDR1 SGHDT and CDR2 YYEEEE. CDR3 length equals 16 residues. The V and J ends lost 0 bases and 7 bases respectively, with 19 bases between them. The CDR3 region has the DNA TGTGCCAGCAGCTTGGTTGGGAGGGCCTCGTCTTCTGGCTACACCTTC. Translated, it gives CASSLVGRASSSGYTF. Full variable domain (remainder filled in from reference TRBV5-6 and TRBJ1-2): DAGVTQSPTHLIKTRGQQVTLRCSPKSGHDTVSWYQQALGQGPQFIFQYYEEEERQRGNFPDRFSGHQFPNYSSELNVNALLLGDSALYLCASSLVGRASSSGYTFGSGTRLTVV.

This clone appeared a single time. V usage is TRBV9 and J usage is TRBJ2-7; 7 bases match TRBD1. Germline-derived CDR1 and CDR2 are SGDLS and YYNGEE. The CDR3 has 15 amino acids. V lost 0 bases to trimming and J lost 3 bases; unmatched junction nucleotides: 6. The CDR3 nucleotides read TGTGCCAGCAGCGTAGCTACAGGGGATTTCTACGAGCAGTACTTC. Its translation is CASSVATGDFYEQYF.

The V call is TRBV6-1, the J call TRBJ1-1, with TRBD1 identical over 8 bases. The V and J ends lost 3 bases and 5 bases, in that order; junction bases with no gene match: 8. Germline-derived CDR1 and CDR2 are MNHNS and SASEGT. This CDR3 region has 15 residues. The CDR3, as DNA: TGTGCCAGCAGTGATCCCCAGGGGGCGAGGACTGAAGCTTTCTTT. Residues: CASSDPQGARTEAFF.

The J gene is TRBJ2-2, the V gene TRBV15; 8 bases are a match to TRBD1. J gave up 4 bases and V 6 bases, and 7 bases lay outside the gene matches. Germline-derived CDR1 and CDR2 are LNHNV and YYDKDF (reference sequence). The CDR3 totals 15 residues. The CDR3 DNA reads TGTGCCACCAGGGAGGACAGGGTGGCCACCGGGGAGCTGTTTTTT. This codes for CATREDRVATGELFF.

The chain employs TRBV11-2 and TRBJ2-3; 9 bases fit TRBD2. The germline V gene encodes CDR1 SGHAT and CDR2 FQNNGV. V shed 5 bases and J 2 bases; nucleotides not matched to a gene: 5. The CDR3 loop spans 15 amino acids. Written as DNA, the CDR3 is TGTGCCAGCAGCATCAGACTAGCGGACACAGATACGCAGTATTTT. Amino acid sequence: CASSIRLADTDTQYF.

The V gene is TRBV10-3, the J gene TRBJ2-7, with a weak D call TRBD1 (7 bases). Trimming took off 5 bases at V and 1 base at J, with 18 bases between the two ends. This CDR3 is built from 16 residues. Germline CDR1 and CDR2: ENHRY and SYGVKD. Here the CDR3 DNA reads TGTGCCATCAGTCCTTCAGGGGGTAGCGGATCCTACGAGCAGTACTTC. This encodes CAISPSGGSGSYEQYF.

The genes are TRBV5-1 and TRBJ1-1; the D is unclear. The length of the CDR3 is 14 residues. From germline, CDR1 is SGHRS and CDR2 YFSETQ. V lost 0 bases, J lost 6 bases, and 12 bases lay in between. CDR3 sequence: CASSLGGGRAEAFF. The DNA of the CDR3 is TGCGCCAGCAGCTTGGGTGGAGGGCGGGCTGAAGCTTTCTTT.

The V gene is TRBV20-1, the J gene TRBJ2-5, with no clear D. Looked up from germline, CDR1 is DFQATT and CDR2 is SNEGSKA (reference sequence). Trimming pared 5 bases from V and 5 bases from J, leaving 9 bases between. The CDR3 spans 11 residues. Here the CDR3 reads CSAVHGETQYF. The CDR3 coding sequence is TGCAGTGCTGTCCACGGGGAGACCCAGTACTTC.

The CDR3 reads CASSGRTGAGNTIYF. As DNA, the CDR3 is TGTGCCAGCAGTGGCCGGACAGGGGCTGGAAACACCATATATTTT. The chain combines TRBV2 with TRBJ1-3, with 9 bases lining up with TRBD1. The CDR3 spans 15 residues. Germline V gives CDR1 SNHLY, CDR2 FYNNEI. The junction had 3 bases not matched to a gene; V was cut back by 4 bases and J by 2 bases.